The rows below give T cell receptor beta chains drawn from one sample of a study of T cells after yellow fever vaccination. TCRdb recomputed calls from the 5' RACE reads with MiXCR, one row per CDR3 protein. The data contain under 600,000 distinct CDR3 sequences, just over 20% of them singletons. The sequencing used PBMCs, collected about 20 days after the first yellow fever vaccination. The source of these receptors is a man aged 18 to 29 who received the YFV17D yellow fever vaccine. Each CDR3 is given with its conserved first and last residue. Each record gives: V gene, CDR3 protein.

TRBV3-1 | CASSPSSRVRLRGYTF
TRBV4-2 | CASSQEWSVDEQYF
TRBV29-1 | CSVGGSSDEQYF
TRBV5-1 | CASSYNLADVSGNTIYF
TRBV12-5 | CASGLRGASTDTQYF
TRBV6-1 | CATLGGRTDTQYF
TRBV6-5 | CASSFGDGGFAAFF
TRBV12-3/TRBV12-4 | CASSLGIHRGLRGVNIQYF
TRBV10-3 | CAISESERDYGYTF
TRBV3-1 | CASSPTMYQETQYF
TRBV5-1 | CASSLAASGGQETQYF
TRBV6-5 | CASSYSKGGGITEAFF
TRBV6-1 | CASSPSPEGTDTQYF
TRBV6-5 | CASSYRTGDYGYTF
TRBV5-8 | CASSWEGALGEQYF
TRBV2 | CASLRDLAQETQYF
TRBV6-5 | CASSYSQPLNTEAFF
TRBV9 | CASSVEGSRANVLTF
TRBV2 | CASGDAPYNEQFF
TRBV3-1 | CASSPQLGGTEAFF
TRBV12-3/TRBV12-4 | CASSLSGLAYGQYF
TRBV28 | CASSFGPFTEAFF
TRBV11-2 | CASRSYTEAFF
TRBV12-3/TRBV12-4 | CASRLTGEAFF
TRBV5-1 | CASSLGGTGLLGTEAFF
TRBV7-2 | CASRLPGTEITGYTF
TRBV5-1 | CASSRDREDSYNEQFF
TRBV7-3 | CASSPPGAPYEQYF
TRBV20-1 | CSASGGYGDTQYF
TRBV12-3/TRBV12-4 | CATGQGITDTQYF
TRBV20-1 | CSSRGWVRGSRDNEQFF